Listed below are T cell receptor beta chains from one sample, sequenced in a study of regulatory T cells in long-lasting Graves disease. Each CDR3 protein is one row after TCRdb ran MiXCR on the multiplex PCR reads. Among roughly 440,000 distinct CDR3 sequences listed, roughly 17% were seen once. The data were also submitted as part of a second study, on T cells in Graves' hyperthyroidism and ophthalmopathy.

Sample: peripheral blood mononuclear cells (PBMCs), taken at new diagnosis, from a patient treated with antithyroid drugs. Every receptor here comes from a woman younger than 30 with Graves disease. The conserved cysteine and the conserved F or W are not part of the CDR3 here. The order of the fields is CDR3 length, clone size, J gene, V gene, CDR3 protein. Expanded clones are given a class, and other clones once, few, many or no size at all.

14 | . | TRBJ2-1 | TRBV3-1 | ASNRGQGGSYNEQF
13 | few | TRBJ2-7 | TRBV13 | ASSVQHRGSQEQY
13 | . | TRBJ2-1 | TRBV6-2/TRBV6-3 | ASLVSGASYNEQF
12 | few | TRBJ2-5 | TRBV5-1 | ASSPGGDQETQY
13 | few | TRBJ2-5 | TRBV20-1 | SASPPLSSQETQY
13 | . | TRBJ2-1 | TRBV10-2 | ASSKQGIPLDEQF
12 | . | TRBJ2-3 | TRBV4-1 | ASSLGQGGHTQY
12 | few | TRBJ2-5 | TRBV12-3/TRBV12-4 | ASSSLGGQETQY
13 | many | TRBJ2-3 | TRBV5-1 | ASSLGSYAGDTQY
14 | . | TRBJ1-2 | TRBV7-2 | ASSFLSGTVGVGST
13 | . | TRBJ2-1 | TRBV28 | ASSLFFGSYNERF
11 | many | TRBJ2-3 | TRBV11-2 | ASWGKVTDTQY
12 | many | TRBJ2-3 | TRBV5-1 | ASSETGRTDTQY
14 | . | TRBJ2-7 | TRBV15 | ATSRALAGGGYEQY
8 | . | TRBJ2-3 | TRBV29-1 | SVGADTQY
13 | few | TRBJ1-1 | TRBV11-1 | ASSQGTGMNTEAF
13 | many | TRBJ1-1 | TRBV27 | ASSLFGQGSTEAF
11 | few | TRBJ2-2 | TRBV6-1 | ASRKNRAGELF
14 | many | TRBJ2-1 | TRBV28 | ASSPKRHLLGLEQF
18 | many | TRBJ2-7 | TRBV28 | ASSLYNRDRVKVRRYEQY
14 | many | TRBJ2-1 | TRBV5-5 | ASSLVWTSGLNEQF
14 | . | TRBJ1-3 | TRBV3-1 | ASSPRDRVDGNTIY
13 | many | TRBJ1-1 | TRBV4-1 | ASSPSEGGNTEAF
12 | many | TRBJ2-3 | TRBV24-1 | ATSEPGLTDTQY
12 | many | TRBJ2-5 | TRBV18 | ASSPPGRQETQY